This T cell receptor beta chain was recorded in a study of blood T cell repertoires in COVID-19. The overall study: Spain, Italy and the United States supplied samples that represented acute and convalescent COVID-19. Sources were T cells, B-cell-depleted T cells, or PBMCs; the material itself was cDNA or gDNA.

Trimming removed 5 bases at V and 3 bases at J, with 13 bases between. The germline V gene encodes CDR1 LGHDT and CDR2 YNNKEL (reference sequence). The CDR3 is made up of 14 amino acids. In the study's own analysis: For nucleated cells, counts were estimated from reference gene primer amplification. The protocol was immunoSEQ multiplex PCR, while the TCRdb copy is restricted to in-frame clones and leaves out a portion. From that table come the V and J calls and clone size; the DNA was used to work out D and trimming. The sample records 62,000 or so clones, 80% to 90% being singletons. The receptor comes from a woman aged 55-70 years with acute or convalescent COVID-19. Sequences were obtained from peripheral blood. The chain recombines TRBV3-1 (or the pseudogene TRBV3-2) with TRBJ1-2, with D maybe TRBD1 (6 bases). The chain's CDR3 is CASSEKHRDYGYTF. The CDR3 DNA reads TGTGCCAGCAGCGAGAAACACAGGGACTATGGCTACACCTTC.